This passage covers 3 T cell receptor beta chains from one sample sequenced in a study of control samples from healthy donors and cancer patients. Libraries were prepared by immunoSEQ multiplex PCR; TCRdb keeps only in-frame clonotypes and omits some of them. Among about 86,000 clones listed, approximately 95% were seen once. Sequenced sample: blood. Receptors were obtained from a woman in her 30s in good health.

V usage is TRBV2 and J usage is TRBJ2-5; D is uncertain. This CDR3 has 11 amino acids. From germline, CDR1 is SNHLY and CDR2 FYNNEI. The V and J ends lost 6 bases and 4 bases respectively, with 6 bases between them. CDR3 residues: CASRTVETQYF. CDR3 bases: TGTGCCAGCAGGACGGTAGAGACCCAGTACTTC.

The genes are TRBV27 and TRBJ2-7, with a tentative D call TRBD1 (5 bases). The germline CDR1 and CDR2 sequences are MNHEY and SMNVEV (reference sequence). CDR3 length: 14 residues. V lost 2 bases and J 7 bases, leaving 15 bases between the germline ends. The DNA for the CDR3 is TGTGCCAGCAGTTTAGTCATGGGGCCGGGTGAGCAGTACTTC. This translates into CASSLVMGPGEQYF.

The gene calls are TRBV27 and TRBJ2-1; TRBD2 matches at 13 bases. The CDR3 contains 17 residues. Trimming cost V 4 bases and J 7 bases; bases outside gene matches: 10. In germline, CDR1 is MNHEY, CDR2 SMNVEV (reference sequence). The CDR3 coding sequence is TGTGCCAGCAGTTCCGTGCCGGGACTAGCGGGATATAATGAGCAGTTCTTC. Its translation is CASSSVPGLAGYNEQFF.